The rows below give T cell receptor beta chains drawn from one sample of a study of cytomegalovirus exposure and HLA in healthy donors. Clones were read by immunoSEQ multiplex PCR, and TCRdb kept only the in-frame ones, dropping some. The profile shows roughly 100,000 clones, 84% of them singletons. The sample taken for sequencing was PBMCs. These receptors were collected from a woman aged 18-30 years in good health and CMV-seropositive. CDR3s include the opening cysteine and the closing phenylalanine or tryptophan. Fields, in order: CDR3 protein, CDR3 DNA, D gene, clone size, V gene, J gene. The D gene is left open where the match is weak. Clone size is shown for a subset of rows, as once, few, many or a class of expanded clone.

CASSVSGPPYEQYF,TGTGCCAGCAGCGTTAGCGGGCCTCCCTACGAGCAGTACTTC,TRBD2,-,TRBV9,TRBJ2-7
CASGWMGQQRTDTQYF,TGTGCTAGTGGTTGGATGGGACAGCAGCGTACAGATACGCAGTATTTT,TRBD1,-,TRBV12-5,TRBJ2-3
CASSFLRGNTEAFF,TGTGCCAGCAGTTTTCTAAGGGGGAACACTGAAGCTTTCTTT,-,-,TRBV6-1,TRBJ1-1
CASSGSPWQPQHF,TGTGCCAGCAGTGGGAGCCCATGGCAGCCCCAGCATTTT,-,-,TRBV6-1,TRBJ1-5
CASSHRGGFQPQHF,TGTGCCAGCAGCCACAGGGGCGGGTTTCAGCCCCAGCATTTT,TRBD1,-,TRBV28,TRBJ1-5
CASSYSGGPREKLFF,TGTGCCAGCAGTTACTCGGGAGGGCCCCGCGAAAAACTGTTTTTT,-,-,TRBV6-5,TRBJ1-4
CASSIVSGGLFGEAFF,TGTGCCAGTAGTATAGTATCGGGGGGCCTATTTGGTGAAGCTTTCTTT,-,-,TRBV19,TRBJ1-1
CASSPTGYGNEQFF,TGCGCCAGCAGCCCAACAGGGTACGGCAATGAGCAGTTCTTC,-,-,TRBV5-1,TRBJ2-1
CASRPQGIQPQHF,TGTGCCAGCAGGCCGCAGGGCATACAGCCCCAGCATTTT,-,-,TRBV28,TRBJ1-5
CASSPGIRGTQYF,TGCGCCAGCAGCCCGGGGATTCGAGGGACCCAGTACTTC,-,-,TRBV5-1,TRBJ2-5
CASSSGTPQPYGYTF,TGTGCCAGCAGCTCCGGGACACCTCAACCCTATGGCTACACCTTC,-,few,TRBV27,TRBJ1-2
CASSEHGTGNQPQHF,TGTGCCAGCAGTGAACACGGGACAGGGAATCAGCCCCAGCATTTT,TRBD1,-,TRBV6-1,TRBJ1-5
CASSYPGQGLYEQYF,TGTGCCAGCAGTTACCCGGGACAGGGTCTCTACGAGCAGTACTTC,TRBD1,-,TRBV6-5,TRBJ2-7
CASGSQPQHF,TGTGCTAGTGGGAGCCAGCCCCAGCATTTT,-,-,TRBV12-5,TRBJ1-5
CASSDEVAGGTGELFF,TGTGCCAGCAGTGACGAAGTAGCGGGAGGTACCGGGGAGCTGTTTTTT,TRBD2,-,TRBV6-4,TRBJ2-2
CASSAHRGLTYEQYF,TGTGCCAGCAGCGCCCACAGGGGATTGACCTACGAGCAGTACTTC,TRBD1,-,TRBV6-6,TRBJ2-7
CASSQGTSGSGYNEQFF,TGTGCCAGCAGCCAGGGGACTAGCGGGAGTGGTTACAATGAGCAGTTCTTC,TRBD2,few,TRBV5-8,TRBJ2-1
CASSPGTSSYNEQFF,TGTGCCAGCAGTCCCGGGACAAGTTCCTACAATGAGCAGTTCTTC,-,-,TRBV6-5,TRBJ2-1
CASSITGANQPQHF,TGTGCCAGCAGCATTACAGGGGCCAATCAGCCCCAGCATTTT,TRBD1,-,TRBV7-9,TRBJ1-5
CASSDLLSSGGDEQYF,TGTGCCAGCAGTGATTTATTGAGTAGCGGAGGGGACGAGCAGTACTTC,-,-,TRBV6-1,TRBJ2-7
CASSFGTQEETQYF,TGTGCCAGCAGTTTCGGGACACAAGAAGAGACCCAGTACTTC,-,-,TRBV28,TRBJ2-5
CASSESGLAYTDTQYF,TGTGCCAGCAGTGAATCAGGACTAGCTTACACAGATACGCAGTATTTT,TRBD2,-,TRBV2,TRBJ2-3
CASTNNRALASDTQYF,TGTGCCAGCACCAATAACAGGGCTCTCGCCTCAGATACGCAGTATTTT,-,-,TRBV28,TRBJ2-3
CASSLTESSYNSPLHF,TGTGCCAGCAGTCTAACGGAGAGCTCCTATAATTCACCCCTCCACTTT,-,-,TRBV7-2,TRBJ1-6
CASSLADRDHEQYF,TGTGCCAGCTCACTCGCGGACAGGGACCACGAGCAGTACTTC,TRBD1,once,TRBV18,TRBJ2-7
CASNARDRGVQPQHF,TGTGCCAGTAATGCACGGGACAGGGGAGTTCAGCCCCAGCATTTT,TRBD1,-,TRBV19,TRBJ1-5
CASSSAGGKTQYF,TGTGCCAGCAGTTCTGCAGGGGGAAAGACCCAGTACTTC,TRBD1,-,TRBV6-5,TRBJ2-5
CASSVGGGRGTDTQYF,TGTGCCAGCAGCGTAGGAGGCGGGAGGGGCACAGATACGCAGTATTTT,TRBD2,-,TRBV9,TRBJ2-3
CASSSRLAGVDTQYF,TGTGCCAGCAGCTCTCGACTAGCGGGCGTTGATACGCAGTATTTT,TRBD2,-,TRBV7-3,TRBJ2-3
CASSPQNYEQYF,TGTGCCAGCAGCCCACAGAACTACGAGCAGTACTTC,-,few,TRBV7-9,TRBJ2-7
CASSYEGGNRYGYTF,TGTGCCAGCAGTTACGAGGGGGGGAATCGCTATGGCTACACCTTC,-,-,TRBV6-5,TRBJ1-2
CASSARDMIYNEQFF,TGTGCCAGCAGCGCCCGGGACATGATCTACAATGAGCAGTTCTTC,-,-,TRBV9,TRBJ2-1
CASTLQGSSGNTIYF,TGTGCCAGCACACTCCAGGGGAGCTCTGGAAACACCATATATTTT,-,-,TRBV28,TRBJ1-3
CASSLGMNREGHSYEQYF,TGCGCCAGCAGCTTGGGTATGAACAGGGAGGGTCACTCCTACGAGCAGTACTTC,-,once,TRBV5-1,TRBJ2-7
CASSHRTGIYEQYF,TGCGCCAGCAGCCACCGCACAGGGATCTACGAGCAGTACTTC,-,-,TRBV4-1,TRBJ2-7
CASSLVSSSTEQYF,TGCGCCAGCAGCTTGGTCTCTAGCTCTACCGAGCAGTACTTC,-,-,TRBV5-1,TRBJ2-7
CASSAVARGNEQFF,TGTGCCAGCAGTGCGGTGGCCCGCGGGAATGAGCAGTTCTTC,-,-,TRBV6-5,TRBJ2-1
CASSIGSSGRTEQYF,TGTGCCAGTAGTATCGGATCTAGCGGGAGGACCGAGCAGTACTTC,TRBD2,-,TRBV19,TRBJ2-7
CASRTQGTEQFF,TGTGCCAGCAGGACTCAGGGCACTGAGCAGTTCTTC,-,-,TRBV27,TRBJ2-1
CASSLADRYQPQHF,TGTGCCAGCAGCTTAGCGGACAGGTATCAGCCCCAGCATTTT,TRBD1,-,TRBV7-8,TRBJ1-5
CASSRGTGLLTEAFF,TGCGCCAGCAGCCGGGGGACAGGGCTTTTGACTGAAGCTTTCTTT,TRBD1,-,TRBV5-1,TRBJ1-1
CAFIAGVYEQYF,TGTGCCTTCATAGCGGGAGTTTACGAGCAGTACTTC,TRBD2,-,TRBV30,TRBJ2-7
CASSWDRNQPQHF,TGTGCCAGCAGCTGGGACAGAAATCAGCCCCAGCATTTT,TRBD1,-,TRBV7-8,TRBJ1-5
CSVALKHLTPNTGELFF,TGCAGCGTTGCCCTGAAGCACCTAACTCCGAACACCGGGGAGCTGTTTTTT,-,-,TRBV29-1,TRBJ2-2
CASSYRFGSSSTEAFF,TGTGCCAGCAGTTACAGGTTCGGGTCCTCCTCCACTGAAGCTTTCTTT,-,-,TRBV6-5,TRBJ1-1
CASSLVVPGELFF,TGTGCCAGCAGCTTAGTAGTTCCCGGGGAGCTGTTTTTT,-,few,TRBV7-2,TRBJ2-2
CASSQDGVSGGKLFF,TGCGCCAGCAGCCAAGATGGGGTGAGCGGCGGAAAACTGTTTTTT,-,-,TRBV4-1,TRBJ1-4
CASSFSTSRSSGNTIYF,TGTGCCAGCAGCTTTTCTACCAGCCGGAGCTCTGGAAACACCATATATTTT,-,-,TRBV7-9,TRBJ1-3
CASSASITEAFF,TGTGCCAGTAGTGCATCTATCACTGAAGCTTTCTTT,-,-,TRBV19,TRBJ1-1
CAWSRDRGRVGANVLTF,TGTGCCTGGAGCCGGGACAGGGGGCGCGTTGGGGCCAACGTCCTGACTTTC,TRBD1,-,TRBV30,TRBJ2-6
CASSLAGPRGAPLHF,TGTGCCAGCAGCCTGGCGGGTCCCAGGGGTGCGCCCCTCCACTTT,-,-,TRBV14,TRBJ1-6
CASSFPDPLTSGIERYEQYF,TGCGCCAGCAGCTTCCCCGACCCGCTGACTAGCGGGATCGAACGCTACGAGCAGTACTTC,TRBD2,-,TRBV5-1,TRBJ2-7
CSVDQGQLASDTQYF,TGCAGCGTAGACCAAGGACAGCTAGCTTCAGATACGCAGTATTTT,-,-,TRBV29-1,TRBJ2-3